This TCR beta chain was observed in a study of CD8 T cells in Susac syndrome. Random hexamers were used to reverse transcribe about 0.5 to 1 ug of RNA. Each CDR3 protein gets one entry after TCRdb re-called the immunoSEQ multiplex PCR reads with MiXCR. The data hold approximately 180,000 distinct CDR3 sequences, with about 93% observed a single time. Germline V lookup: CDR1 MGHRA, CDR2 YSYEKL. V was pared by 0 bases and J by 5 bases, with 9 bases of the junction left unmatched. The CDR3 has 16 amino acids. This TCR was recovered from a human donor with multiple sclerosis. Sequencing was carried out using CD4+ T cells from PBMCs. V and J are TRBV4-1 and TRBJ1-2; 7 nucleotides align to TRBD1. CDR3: CASSQDGGTVPYGYTF. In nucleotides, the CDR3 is TGCGCCAGCAGCCAAGATGGAGGGACAGTCCCTTATGGCTACACCTTC.